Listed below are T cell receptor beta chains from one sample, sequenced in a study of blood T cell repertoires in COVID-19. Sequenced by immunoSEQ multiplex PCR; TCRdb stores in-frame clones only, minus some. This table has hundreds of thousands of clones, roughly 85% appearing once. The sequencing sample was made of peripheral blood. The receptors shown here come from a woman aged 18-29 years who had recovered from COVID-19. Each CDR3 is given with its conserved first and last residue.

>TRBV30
CAWSVAETQYF
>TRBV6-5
CASRETGAGGELFF
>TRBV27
CASSFGDRGEQYF
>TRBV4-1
CASSQAHSGRVGNEQFF
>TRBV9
CASSVEGYTIYF
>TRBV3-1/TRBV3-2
CASSRGNTGELFF
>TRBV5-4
CASSYGDRDGYGYTF
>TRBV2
CASRAEQTNTGELFF
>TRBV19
CASSGDRAWTEAFF
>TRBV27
CASSSWYSPQETQYF
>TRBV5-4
CASSPEGGDLSGAFF
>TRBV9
CASSVVSEVYGYTF
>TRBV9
CASSARRGYGYTF
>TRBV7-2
CASRKPAGVSDTQYF
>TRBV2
CASRGDQTGNGYTF
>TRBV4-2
CASSQEKREKFF
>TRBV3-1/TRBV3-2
CASSQVNQETQYF
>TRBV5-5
CASTPEIAGSYEQYF